In this sample, the clone carrying this TCR beta chain turned up many times. The entry originates in a study of blood T cell repertoires in COVID-19. On the study more broadly: Samples taken during acute and convalescent COVID-19 were collected in the United States, Italy and Spain. In each case, the material was cDNA or gDNA derived from T cells, B-cell-depleted T cells, or PBMCs.

The repertoire was sequenced with immunoSEQ multiplex PCR; TCRdb's copy has only in-frame clones and lacks some. The sample holds some 150,000 clones, roughly 82% seen once. The CDR3 spans 14 residues. V was shortened by 0 bases and J by 4 bases, with 6 bases between the two germline ends. Germline CDR1 is MNHNS and CDR2 is SASEGT. The receptor comes from a man between 65 and 85 years old with acute or convalescent COVID-19. The sample taken for sequencing was peripheral blood. The chain is built from TRBV6-1 and TRBJ2-2; D is undetermined. DNA for the CDR3: TGTGCCAGCAGTGAAGCTAGTGTCACCGGGGAGCTGTTTTTT. Translating gives CASSEASVTGELFF.